This T cell receptor beta chain was profiled in a study of blood T cells in healthy people across ages (dated by TCRdb to between 2014 and 2017). Notes on the research overall: In model experiments, template switching captured about one uniquely barcoded TCR beta cDNA molecule for every two T cells. Donors were grouped into four age groups: young (average roughly 16 years), middle-aged (around 39), aged (around 66) and long-lived (82). To avoid experimental bias, donors of different ages were spread randomly across the sequencing lanes. The study analyzed two additional independent replicas of 1 million unique cDNA reads from the same blood draw for two donors, one aged 18 to 29 and one aged 80 or older. Using deep sequencing normalized with unique cDNA molecular identifiers, the study measured how TCR beta repertoire diversity changes with age.

This clonotype was counted at least ten times. It lacks a known antigen. No base qualities exist here, and no much larger clone lies one base off it. What the research found in general, with its limitations: Estimates of total diversity from one million sequenced T cells were regarded as lower bounds and underestimates. A strong correlation was found between observed TCR beta diversity and the percentage of naive T cells measured by flow cytometry. Observed TCR beta diversity per million T cells fell roughly linearly with age, and a significant reduction was already apparent by age roughly 40. Bulk unsorted PBMC profiling prevented conclusive comparison of naive and antigen-experienced compartments. The long-lived group showed more naive CD4+ T cells, fewer expanded clones and increased TCR diversity than the aged group, suggesting age selection. Because donor CMV infection status was unknown, age-related changes in expanded clonotypes were potentially confounded.

Library creation used 5' RACE. Reads for this sample came from an Illumina HiSeq 2500. A second PCR of 7 to 11 cycles was performed with a sample-barcoded 5' primer and a J-beta primer mix. A unique molecular identifier was introduced onto each TCR beta cDNA molecule by a template-switch 5' adaptor carrying 12 random nucleotides. Each sample yielded at least 2.5 million CDR3-containing paired-end reads. First-strand cDNA was synthesized from all RNA with the Mint cDNA synthesis kit, primed by a TRBC-specific oligonucleotide. Following uracil-DNA glycosylase treatment, a first 18-cycle PCR with universal primers M1SS and BC2_uni_R was performed on all cDNA. The original methods were these. Each sample was normalized by randomly selecting 1 million high-quality reads, each carrying a distinct molecular identifier. Reads sharing molecular identifiers were discarded rather than binned into consensus sequences. MiTCR, run with a Q25 quality threshold and the strictest error-elimination algorithm, handled CDR3 identification, clonotype clustering and error correction. A nonparametric unseen species model with Euler transformation was used to estimate a lower bound on total TCR beta diversity. In TCRdb, the public reads were trimmed at Q25 with fastp and aligned with MiXCR, with productive beta chains retained. Identical CDR3 protein sequences are pooled into one entry, listed with their most common genes and DNA. TCRdb, not the original authors, processed these V and J calls. This sample is represented by about 760,000 distinct CDR3 sequences; 56% of them were singletons. The leading ten clones occupy around a quarter of the sample.

The donors were roughly 40 Caucasian individuals from Russia, aged 6 to 90 years, who were systemically healthy. Each donor gave 8 to 10 milliliters of peripheral blood, drawn into EDTA-treated Vacutainer tubes. Ficoll-Paque density-gradient centrifugation was used to isolate PBMCs, with at least 6 million obtained per sample. Trizol reagent was used to extract total RNA from the PBMCs, yielding at least 6 micrograms per sample. For every donor, flow cytometry on a PBMC aliquot measured the percentage of naive CD45RAhigh/CD27high T cells. Sequencing was done on a sample of blood. The receptor was isolated from a man in his forties in good health.

In nucleotides, the sequence is TGTGCCAGCAGCTCACAGACAGGGGTTGAGCAGTACTTC. It translates to CASSSQTGVEQYF. The rearranged chain carries TRBV7-2 and TRBJ2-7; TRBD1 fits 8 bases in the junction. The CDR3 goes from the cysteine to the phenylalanine over 13 residues. Of the read, only the CDR3 DNA is kept; its 39 bases are in frame from base 1. Relative to germline, V is missing 4 bases and J is missing 7 bases, with 6 bases of the junction outside any gene match. Looking up the germline V gene yields CDR1 SGHTA and CDR2 FQGNSA.